The clone carrying this TCR beta chain was picked up a small number of times. There are 14 residues in the CDR3. V was pared by 5 bases and J by 7 bases, with 15 bases between. Looked up from germline, CDR1 is LNHDA and CDR2 is SQIVND (reference sequence). The sample comes from a study of blood T cell repertoires in COVID-19. The overall study: PBMCs, B-cell-depleted T cells, or T cells provided the cDNA or gDNA that made up the material.

In the original analysis: Estimation of nucleated cell counts relied on the amplification of reference gene primers. Using immunoSEQ multiplex PCR, the repertoire was profiled, and TCRdb retains in-frame clones only, with some absent. That table is the source of V, J and clone size, and D and trimming were worked out from the DNA. The table has 70,000 or so clones, 70% to 90% seen once. Sequencing used peripheral blood. The receptor was isolated from a woman older than 75 with acute or convalescent COVID-19. The V gene is TRBV19, the J gene TRBJ1-5; tentatively, D is TRBD1 (6 bases). The CDR3 loop reads CASSLQGPEQPQHF. The CDR3, as DNA: TGTGCCAGTAGTTTACAGGGTCCCGAACAGCCCCAGCATTTT. The variable domain in full, with the rest retrieved from reference TRBV19 and TRBJ1-5, is DGGITQSPKYLFRKEGQNVTLSCEQNLNHDAMYWYRQDPGQGLRLIYYSQIVNDFQKGDIAEGYSVSREKKESFPLTVTSAQKNPTAFYLCASSLQGPEQPQHFGDGTRLSIL.